The entry below gives a single T cell receptor (beta chain) sequence along with its context. Its antigen is unidentified. This sample stems from a study of response to subunit inactivated influenza vaccine. Findings of the study overall: Authors suggested that a seasonal influenza vaccination recruits few new T cells each time.

Trimming took off 9 bases at V and 2 bases at J, with 14 bases between the two ends. Germline CDR1 is LNHNV and CDR2 is YYDKDF (reference sequence). This CDR3 contains 13 residues. TCRdb processed the RT-PCR reads anew with MiXCR; each CDR3 protein has one entry. The sample holds 530,000 or so distinct CDR3 sequences, approximately 10% seen once. This chain links TRBV15 with TRBJ2-7, with D unclear. The clonotype comes from a middle-aged man who received an inactivated influenza vaccine. This sample comprised PBMCs from blood, obtained on the day of vaccination. CDR3 sequence (DNA): TGTGCCACGAAAGGGTGGGGAACCTACGAGCAGTACTTC. It yields the protein CATKGWGTYEQYF.